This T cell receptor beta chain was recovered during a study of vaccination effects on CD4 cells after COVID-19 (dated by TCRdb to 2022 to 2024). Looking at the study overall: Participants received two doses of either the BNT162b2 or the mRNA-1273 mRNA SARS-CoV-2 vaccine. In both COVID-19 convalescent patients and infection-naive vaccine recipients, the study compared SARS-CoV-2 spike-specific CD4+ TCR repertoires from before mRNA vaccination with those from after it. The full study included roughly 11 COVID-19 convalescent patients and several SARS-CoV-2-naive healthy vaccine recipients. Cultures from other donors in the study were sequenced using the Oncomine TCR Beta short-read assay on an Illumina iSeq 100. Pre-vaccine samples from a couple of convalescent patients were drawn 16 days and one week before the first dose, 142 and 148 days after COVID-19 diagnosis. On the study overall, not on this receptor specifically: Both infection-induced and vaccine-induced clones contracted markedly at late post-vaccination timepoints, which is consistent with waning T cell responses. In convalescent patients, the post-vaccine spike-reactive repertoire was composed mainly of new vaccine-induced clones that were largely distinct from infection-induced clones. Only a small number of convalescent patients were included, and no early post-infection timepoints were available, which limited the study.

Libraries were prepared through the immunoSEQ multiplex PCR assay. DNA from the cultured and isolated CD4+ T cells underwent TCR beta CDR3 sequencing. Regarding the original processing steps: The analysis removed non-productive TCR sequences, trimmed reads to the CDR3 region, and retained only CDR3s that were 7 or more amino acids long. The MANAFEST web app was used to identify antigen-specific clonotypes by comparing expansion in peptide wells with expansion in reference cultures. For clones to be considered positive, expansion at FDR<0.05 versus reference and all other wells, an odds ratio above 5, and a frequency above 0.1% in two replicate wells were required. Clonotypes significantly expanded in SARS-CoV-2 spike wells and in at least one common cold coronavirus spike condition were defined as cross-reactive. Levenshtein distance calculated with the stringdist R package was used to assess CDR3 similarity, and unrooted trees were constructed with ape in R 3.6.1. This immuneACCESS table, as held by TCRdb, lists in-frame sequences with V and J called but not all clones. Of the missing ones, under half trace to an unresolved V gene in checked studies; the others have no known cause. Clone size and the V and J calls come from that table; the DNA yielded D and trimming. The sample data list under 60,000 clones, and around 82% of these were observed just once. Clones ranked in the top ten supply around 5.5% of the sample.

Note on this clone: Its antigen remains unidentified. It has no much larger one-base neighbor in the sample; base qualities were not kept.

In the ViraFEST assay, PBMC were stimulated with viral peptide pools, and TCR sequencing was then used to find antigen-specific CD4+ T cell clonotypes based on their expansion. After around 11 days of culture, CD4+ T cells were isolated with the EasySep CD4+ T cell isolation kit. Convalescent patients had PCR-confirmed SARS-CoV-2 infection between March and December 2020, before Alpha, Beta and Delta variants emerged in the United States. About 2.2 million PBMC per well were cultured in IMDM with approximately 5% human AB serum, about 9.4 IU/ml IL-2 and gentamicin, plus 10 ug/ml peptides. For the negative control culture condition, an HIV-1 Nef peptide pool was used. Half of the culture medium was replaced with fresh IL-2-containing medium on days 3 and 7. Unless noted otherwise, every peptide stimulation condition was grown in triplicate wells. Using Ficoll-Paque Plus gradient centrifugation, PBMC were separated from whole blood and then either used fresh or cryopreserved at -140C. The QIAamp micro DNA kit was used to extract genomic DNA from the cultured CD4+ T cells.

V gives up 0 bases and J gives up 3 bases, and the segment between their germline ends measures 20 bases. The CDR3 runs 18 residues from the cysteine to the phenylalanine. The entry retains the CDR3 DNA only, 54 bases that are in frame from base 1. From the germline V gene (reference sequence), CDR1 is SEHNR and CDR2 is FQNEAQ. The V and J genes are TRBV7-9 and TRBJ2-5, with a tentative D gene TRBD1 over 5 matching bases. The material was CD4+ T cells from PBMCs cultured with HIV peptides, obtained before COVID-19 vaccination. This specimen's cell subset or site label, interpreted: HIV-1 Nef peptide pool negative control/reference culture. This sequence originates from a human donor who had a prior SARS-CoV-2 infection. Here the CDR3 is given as CASSLALVGADVEETQYF. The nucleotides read TGTGCCAGCAGCTTAGCCCTGGTAGGGGCCGATGTAGAAGAGACCCAGTACTTC.